This T cell receptor (beta chain) was observed in a study of blood T cell repertoires in COVID-19. Across the study: COVID-19 samples from acute and convalescent phases originated in the United States, Italy and Spain. PBMCs, B-cell-depleted T cells, or T cells provided the cDNA or gDNA that made up the material.

Original analysis: Estimates of nucleated cell counts were drawn from the amplification of reference gene primers. Here immunoSEQ multiplex PCR was the method, and the copy in TCRdb shows in-frame clones only, minus some. That table furnishes V, J and clone size, whereas the DNA furnished D and trimming. The sample lists 390,000 or so clones; 80% to 85% were seen once. There are 15 residues in the CDR3. Germline CDR1 reads GTSNPN; CDR2 reads SVGIG (reference sequence). V gave up 5 bases and J gave up 0 bases, with 14 bases separating them. This clone was detected only once. This study enrolled people aged about 18 to 100 from roughly 24 US geographic areas.

The sequence was collected from a woman aged 45-65 years who had recovered from COVID-19. Sequencing was done on a sample of PBMCs or T cells enriched from blood (not recorded which). The chain employs TRBV30 and TRBJ1-3, with D perhaps matching TRBD1 (5 bases). CDR3: CAWGYRRSSGNTIYF. In nucleotides, the CDR3 is TGTGCCTGGGGATACAGGAGATCCTCTGGAAACACCATATATTTT.